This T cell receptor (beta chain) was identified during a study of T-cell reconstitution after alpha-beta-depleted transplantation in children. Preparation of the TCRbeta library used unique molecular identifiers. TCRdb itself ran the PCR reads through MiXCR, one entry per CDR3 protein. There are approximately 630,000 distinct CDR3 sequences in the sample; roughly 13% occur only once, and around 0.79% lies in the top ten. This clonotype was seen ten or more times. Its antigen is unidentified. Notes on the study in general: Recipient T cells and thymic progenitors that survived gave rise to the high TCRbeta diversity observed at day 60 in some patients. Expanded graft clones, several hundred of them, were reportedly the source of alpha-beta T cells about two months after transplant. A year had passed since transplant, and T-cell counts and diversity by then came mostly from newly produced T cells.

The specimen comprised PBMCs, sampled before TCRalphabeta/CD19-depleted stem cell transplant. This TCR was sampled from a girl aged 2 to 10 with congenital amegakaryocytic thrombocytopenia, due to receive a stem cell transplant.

The CDR3 nucleotides read TGTGCCAGCACAGAAGTGGATGAGCAGTTCTTC. Translated: CASTEVDEQFF. The V and J genes are TRBV12-3 or TRBV12-4 and TRBJ2-1; D gene ambiguous. Trimming stripped 7 bases from V and 8 bases from J, with 9 bases between. CDR3 length equals 11 residues.